These 19 T cell receptor beta chains share one sample of origin, sequenced in a study of CD4+ T cells in melanoma. The assay was immunoSEQ multiplex PCR, and TCRdb's table has in-frame clones only and misses some. Of 17,000 or so clones listed, under 90% were seen once; the top ten hold 4.5% to 5.5%. Source material: cells from a culture (not recorded whether cultured in vitro). Receptors originate from a human donor with melanoma.

The rearrangement joins TRBV5-1 to TRBJ2-2; 7 nucleotides align to TRBD1. Trimming at V came to 0 bases and at J to 5 bases, leaving 4 bases not matched to a gene. Per germline, CDR1 SGHRS and CDR2 YFSETQ. The CDR3 loop spans 15 amino acids. CDR3 region: CASSLERGLTGELFF. The DNA for the CDR3 is TGCGCCAGCAGCTTGGAAAGGGGGCTTACCGGGGAGCTGTTTTTT.

This chain connects TRBV2 to TRBJ1-3; 7 positions match TRBD1. After removal of 7 bases from V and 0 bases from J, the junction contained 12 bases not matched to a gene. This CDR3 spans 17 amino acids. Germline V gene data show CDR1 as SNHLY and CDR2 as FYNNEI. This CDR3 is CASTPGGGTSSGNTIYF. DNA of the CDR3: TGTGCCAGCACCCCAGGGGGGGGTACGAGCTCTGGAAACACCATATATTTT.

The chain has TRBV6-4 and TRBJ2-1, with D maybe TRBD1 (6 bases). The CDR3 contains 16 residues. The ends were cut back, 2 bases at V and 4 bases at J, with 15 bases in the middle. Germline loops: CDR1 MRHNA, CDR2 SNTAGT. Here the CDR3 DNA reads TGTGCCAGCAGTGACGGGACAATGAACCCATACAATGAGCAGTTCTTC. The encoded protein is CASSDGTMNPYNEQFF.

The chain is built from TRBV5-1 and TRBJ1-1; TRBD1 matches 7 bases. CDR1 is SGHRS and CDR2 is YFSETQ in the germline V gene. After removal of 2 bases from V and 4 bases from J, the junction contained 5 bases not matched to a gene. CDR3 length equals 14 residues. The CDR3 nucleotides read TGCGCCAGCAGCTTTTCCAGGGGGACCACTGAAGCTTTCTTT. This encodes CASSFSRGTTEAFF.

This chain uses TRBV6-5 with TRBJ1-6, with D possibly being TRBD1 (5 bases). V lost 8 bases, J lost 1 base, and 9 bases lay in between. The CDR3 runs to 14 residues. Germline V gives CDR1 MNHEY, CDR2 SVGAGI. This chain's CDR3 is CASRQQSYNSPLHF. CDR3 DNA sequence: TGTGCCAGCCGACAGCAGTCCTATAATTCACCCCTCCACTTT.

The chain carries TRBV5-1 and TRBJ1-5, with 9 bases matching TRBD1. The CDR3 extends over 15 amino acids. Germline CDR1 reads SGHRS; CDR2 reads YFSETQ. V shed 4 bases and J 7 bases; nucleotides not matched to a gene: 9. CDR3 amino acids: CASSDGPGQGQPQHF. CDR3 nucleotide sequence: TGCGCCAGCAGCGACGGCCCGGGACAGGGCCAGCCCCAGCATTTT.

The V and J genes are TRBV6-1 and TRBJ2-3; D is possibly TRBD2 (7 bases). V lost 0 bases to trimming and J lost 6 bases, with 13 bases between them. The CDR3 runs 15 residues. In germline, CDR1 is MNHNS, CDR2 SASEGT. The CDR3 nucleotides read TGTGCCAGCAGTGAAGCGGGGGGGCTCATCGATACGCAGTATTTT. As protein: CASSEAGGLIDTQYF.

The chain joins TRBV7-8 to TRBJ1-1, with D perhaps TRBD1 (6 bases). Per the germline V gene, CDR1 is SGHVS and CDR2 is FQNEAQ. V lost 0 bases and J lost 10, with 18 bases in between. The CDR3 is made up of 15 amino acids. The CDR3 is CASSLAGAGRSRAFF. The CDR3 DNA follows: TGTGCCAGCAGCTTAGCGGGGGCGGGTCGGTCCCGAGCTTTCTTT. Based on the CDR3 plus reference TRBV7-8 and TRBJ1-1, the full variable domain is GAGVSQSPRYKVAKRGQDVALRCDPISGHVSLFWYQQALGQGPEFLTYFQNEAQLDKSGLPSDRFFAERPEGSVSTLKIQRTQQEDSAVYLCASSLAGAGRSRAFFGQGTRLTVV.

J is TRBJ2-1 and V is TRBV18; 8 bases match TRBD2. CDR1 is KGHSH and CDR2 is LQKENI in the germline V gene. The CDR3 is 15 amino acids. The junction had 4 bases not matched to a gene; V was cut back by 2 bases and J by 4 bases. Here the CDR3 reads CASSPAGGGYNEQFF. The CDR3 DNA reads as TGTGCCAGCTCACCAGCGGGGGGCGGGTACAATGAGCAGTTCTTC. Combining the CDR3 with reference TRBV18 and TRBJ2-1 gives the whole variable domain NAGVMQNPRHLVRRRGQEARLRCSPMKGHSHVYWYRQLPEEGLKFMVYLQKENIIDESGMPKERFSAEFPKEGPSILRIQQVVRGDSAAYFCASSPAGGGYNEQFFGPGTRLTVL.

The rearrangement links TRBV6-5 to TRBJ1-5; no firm D call. The germline gives CDR1 MNHEY, CDR2 SVGAGI. V was clipped by 6 bases and J by 7 bases, with 10 bases between them. This CDR3 is 12 amino acids long. The CDR3 coding sequence is TGTGCCAGCAGCGGCTTAGGGCAGCCCCAGCATTTT. Translation: CASSGLGQPQHF.

The chain links TRBV18 to TRBJ1-2; no clear D gene. Per the germline V gene, CDR1 is KGHSH and CDR2 is LQKENI. Trimming pared 0 bases from V and 6 bases from J, leaving 5 bases between. The CDR3 contains 12 residues. The CDR3 sequence is CASSPPDNGYTF. The DNA of the CDR3 is TGTGCCAGCTCACCACCAGATAATGGCTACACCTTC.

A few counts support this clone. This chain links TRBV11-2 with TRBJ1-1; no clear D. There are 13 residues in the CDR3. Trimming took off 3 bases at V and 10 bases at J, with 15 bases between the two ends. Germline V gives CDR1 SGHAT, CDR2 FQNNGV. CDR3 coding DNA: TGTGCCAGCAGCTTTAGTGCTTCTGCCATAGCTTTCTTT. Translated, it gives CASSFSASAIAFF.

This clone was recorded once. The rearrangement links TRBV29-1 to TRBJ1-5, with D perhaps matching TRBD1 (6 bases). CDR3 length: 12 amino acids. V was trimmed by 6 bases and J by 4 bases, leaving 10 bases between them. Germline CDR1 reads SQVTM; CDR2 reads ANQGSEA. CDR3 bases: TGCAGCGTGGGAGACAGGAATCAGCCCCAGCATTTT. Protein sequence: CSVGDRNQPQHF.

The rearrangement joins TRBV19 to TRBJ2-7; D possibly uses TRBD1 or TRBD2 (5 bases each). This CDR3 has 17 residues. V was clipped by 1 base and J by 0 bases, with 16 bases between them. Germline V lookup: CDR1 LNHDA, CDR2 SQIVND (reference sequence). In nucleotides, the CDR3 is TGTGCCAGTAGTATAGGCCGGCCGGGACGTGGCTCCTACGAGCAGTACTTC. It specifies CASSIGRPGRGSYEQYF.

This clone has only one observation. The V call is TRBV18, the J call TRBJ1-5; 11 bases align to TRBD1. The CDR3 covers 16 residues. V dropped 4 bases and J dropped 8; count of bases not matched to a gene: 10. CDR1 is KGHSH, CDR2 LQKENI, per germline. DNA for the CDR3: TGTGCCAGCTCACAAATGGGGACAGGGGGTGGTGAGCCCCAGCATTTT. Translated: CASSQMGTGGGEPQHF.

This clone was observed a single time. The CDR3, as DNA: TGTGCCAGCAGCCCGGGACTAGCGGGGGGACCCCAAGAGACCCAGTACTTC. The encoded protein is CASSPGLAGGPQETQYF. The chain employs TRBV7-6 and TRBJ2-5, with 15 bases lining up with TRBD2. Germline V lookup: CDR1 SGHVS, CDR2 FNYEAQ. The V segment lost 5 bases and the J segment 1 base; nucleotides outside the gene matches: 5. The CDR3 spans 17 residues.

The V call is TRBV25-1, the J call TRBJ2-7; possibly TRBD2 for D (5 bases). This CDR3 comprises 13 residues. The ends were cut back, 6 bases at V and 2 bases at J, with 11 bases in the middle. Germline-derived CDR1 and CDR2 are MGHDK and SYGVNS. CDR3 residues: CASRGTGTYEQYF. The DNA of the CDR3 is TGTGCCAGCAGGGGTACGGGAACCTACGAGCAGTACTTC.

The V and J genes are TRBV5-1 and TRBJ2-3; TRBD2 matches at 8 bases. Germline-derived CDR1 and CDR2 are SGHRS and YFSETQ. The CDR3 loop spans 14 amino acids. The V gene end was trimmed by 3 bases and the J gene end by 6 bases; junction bases not matched to a gene: 6. The DNA of the CDR3 is TGCGCCAGCAGCTACATAGCGGGGACGGATACGCAGTATTTT. Its translation: CASSYIAGTDTQYF.

The J gene is TRBJ2-7, the V gene TRBV6-1; 7 bases are shared with TRBD2. Germline lookup yields CDR1 MNHNS and CDR2 SASEGT. The CDR3 contains 12 residues. V lost 6 bases to trimming and J lost 2 bases; unmatched junction nucleotides: 1. The chain's CDR3 is CASRTSPYEQYF. The CDR3 nucleotides are TGTGCCAGCAGGACTAGCCCCTACGAGCAGTACTTC.